This entry is about one T cell receptor (beta chain). Other DNA sequences in this specimen translate into the identical CDR3. This specimen comes from a study of technical replicates of blood from a handful of donors. Clones were read by immunoSEQ multiplex PCR, and TCRdb kept only the in-frame ones, dropping some. The data contain just over 75,000 clones, 85% to 95% of them singletons. The V segment lost 1 base and the J segment 7 bases; nucleotides outside the gene matches: 4. Germline CDR1 reads LNHDA; CDR2 reads SQIVND (reference sequence). The CDR3 has 15 amino acids. Material for sequencing was T cells isolated from PBMCs. This chain joins TRBV19 and TRBJ2-1; TRBD2 matches at 10 bases. The TCR was taken from a human donor in good health. This CDR3 is CASSIVGLAVNEQFF. DNA of the CDR3: TGTGCCAGTAGTATAGTAGGACTAGCGGTGAATGAGCAGTTCTTC.